This T cell receptor (beta chain) was found in a study of cytomegalovirus exposure and HLA in healthy donors. Overall study findings and caveats: Some V segments could not be told apart, so they were left out, TRBV6-2 and TRBV6-3 among them.

Germline CDR1 reads ENHRY; CDR2 reads SYGVKD. The CDR3 has 18 amino acids. After removal of 3 bases from V and 0 bases from J, the junction contained 4 bases not matched to a gene. Points on this clone: Its cognate antigen is unknown.

PCR involved 60 Vbeta and 13 Jbeta primers. Profiling relied on immunoSEQ multiplex PCR, and the TCRdb table lists in-frame clones only, not all of them. The table includes around 200,000 clones, around 78% detected once. The sequenced material came from PBMCs. The TCR sequence derives from a woman in her 30s in good health and CMV-seropositive. The rearrangement links TRBV10-3 to TRBJ2-2, with 13 bases fitting TRBD2. CDR3 sequence: CAISDRTSGSTNTGELFF. In nucleotides, the CDR3 is TGTGCCATCAGTGACCGGACTAGCGGGAGTACGAACACCGGGGAGCTGTTTTTT.